The source of this TCR beta chain is a study of post-analysis software for immune sequencing data. General study points: Compared against controls, patients with multiple sclerosis displayed significantly lower normalized Chao1 diversity. The study found TRBV5-6, TRBV5-1 and TRBV20-1 among a handful of TRBV segments more frequent in patients than controls.

From germline, CDR1 is SGHRS and CDR2 YFSETQ. The CDR3 totals 15 residues. Losses at the gene ends were 4 bases for V and 5 bases for J; bases not matched to a gene: 11. Researchers reported that TCR beta cDNA libraries carried unique molecular identifiers. Input populations of roughly 1 to 10 million T cells gave rise to roughly 500,000 cDNA molecules. In TCRdb, the PCR reads were re-called with MiXCR into one record per CDR3 protein. The sample lists almost 700,000 distinct CDR3 sequences, 59% occurring once. Concerning this clonotype: Its antigen is currently unknown.

The gene calls are TRBV5-1 and TRBJ2-7; 8 nucleotides match TRBD1. Sample: blood. This receptor was obtained from a girl aged 2-10 years with multiple sclerosis. The CDR3 region has the DNA TGCGCCAGCAGCCCCCAAGGGCAGGGGGCCAACGAGCAGTACTTC. Translating it yields CASSPQGQGANEQYF. The entire variable domain, with the rest obtained from reference TRBV5-1 and TRBJ2-7, is as follows: KAGVTQTPRYLIKTRGQQVTLSCSPISGHRSVSWYQQTPGQGLQFLFEYFSETQRNKGNFPGRFSGRQFSNSRSEMNVSTLELGDSALYLCASSPQGQGANEQYFGPGTRLTVT.